This TCR beta chain comes out of a study of blood T cell repertoires in COVID-19. Here immunoSEQ multiplex PCR was the method, and the copy in TCRdb shows in-frame clones only, minus some. Of nearly 200,000 clones in the sample, around four fifths are singletons; the top ten hold approximately 0.9%. Only one count was recorded for this clone. Germline CDR1 and CDR2: SGDLS and YYNGEE. V lost 3 bases and J lost 4, with 5 bases in between. CDR3 length equals 12 residues. The chain is built from TRBV9 and TRBJ1-3; D not resolved. Specimen: peripheral blood. This TCR derives from a man aged 55 to 70 with COVID-19, enrolled during active disease. This CDR3 is CASSGSGNTIYF. In DNA form, the CDR3 reads TGTGCCAGCAGCGGTAGCGGAAACACCATATATTTT. Filled out from reference TRBV9 and TRBJ1-3, the complete variable domain reads DSGVTQTPKHLITATGQRVTLRCSPRSGDLSVYWYQQSLDQGLQFLIQYYNGEERAKGNILERFSAQQFPDLHSELNLSSLELGDSALYFCASSGSGNTIYFGEGSWLTVV.